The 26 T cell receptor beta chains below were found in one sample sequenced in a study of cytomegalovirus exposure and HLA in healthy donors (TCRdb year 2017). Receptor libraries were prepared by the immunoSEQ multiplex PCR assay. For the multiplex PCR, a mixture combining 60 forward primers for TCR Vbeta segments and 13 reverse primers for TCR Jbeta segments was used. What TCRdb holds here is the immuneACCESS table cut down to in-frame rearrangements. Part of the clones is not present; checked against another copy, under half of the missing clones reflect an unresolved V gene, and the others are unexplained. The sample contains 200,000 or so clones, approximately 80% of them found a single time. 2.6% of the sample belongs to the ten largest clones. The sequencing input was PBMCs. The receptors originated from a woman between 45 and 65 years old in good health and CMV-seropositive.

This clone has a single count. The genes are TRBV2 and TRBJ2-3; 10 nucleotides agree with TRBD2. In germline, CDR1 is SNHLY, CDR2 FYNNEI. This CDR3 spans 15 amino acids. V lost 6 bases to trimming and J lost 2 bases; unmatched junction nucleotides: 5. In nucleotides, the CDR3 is TGTGCCAGCAGCGAACTAGCGGGGAACACAGATACGCAGTATTTT. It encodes CASSELAGNTDTQYF.

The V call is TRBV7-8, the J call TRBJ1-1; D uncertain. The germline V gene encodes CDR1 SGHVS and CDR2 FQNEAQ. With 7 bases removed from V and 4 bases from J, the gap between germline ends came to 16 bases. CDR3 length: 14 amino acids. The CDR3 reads CASKPEVASTEAFF. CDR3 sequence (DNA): TGTGCCAGCAAACCAGAGGTGGCCTCCACTGAAGCTTTCTTT.

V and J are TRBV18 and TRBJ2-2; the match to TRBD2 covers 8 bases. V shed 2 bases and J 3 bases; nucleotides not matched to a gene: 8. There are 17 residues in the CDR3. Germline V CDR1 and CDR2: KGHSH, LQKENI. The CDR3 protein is CASSPINSGVYTGELFF. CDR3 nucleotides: TGTGCCAGCTCACCAATTAATAGCGGGGTCTACACCGGGGAGCTGTTTTTT.

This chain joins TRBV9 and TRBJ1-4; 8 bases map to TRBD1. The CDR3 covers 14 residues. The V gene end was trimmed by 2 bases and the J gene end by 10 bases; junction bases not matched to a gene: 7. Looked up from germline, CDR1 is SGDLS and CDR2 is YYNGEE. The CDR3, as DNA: TGTGCCAGCAGCGTGGGACAGGAAAGAGGAAAACTGTTTTTT. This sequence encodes CASSVGQERGKLFF.

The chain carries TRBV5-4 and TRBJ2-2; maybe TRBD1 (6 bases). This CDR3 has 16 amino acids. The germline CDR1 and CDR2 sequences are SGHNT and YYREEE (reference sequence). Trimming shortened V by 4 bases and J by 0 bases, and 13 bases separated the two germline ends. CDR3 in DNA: TGTGCCAGCAGCCGACCTGGGACAACGAACACCGGGGAGCTGTTTTTT. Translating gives CASSRPGTTNTGELFF.

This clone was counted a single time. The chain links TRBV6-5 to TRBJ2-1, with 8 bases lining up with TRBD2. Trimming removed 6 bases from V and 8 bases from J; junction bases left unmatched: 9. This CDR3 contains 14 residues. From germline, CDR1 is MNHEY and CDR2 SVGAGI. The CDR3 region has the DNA TGTGCCAGCAGGGGGACTAGTTTCCTTCATGAGCAGTTCTTC. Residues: CASRGTSFLHEQFF.

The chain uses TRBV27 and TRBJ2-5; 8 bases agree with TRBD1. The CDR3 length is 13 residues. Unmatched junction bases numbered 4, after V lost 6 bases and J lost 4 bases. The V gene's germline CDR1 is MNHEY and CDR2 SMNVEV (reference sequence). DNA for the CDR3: TGTGCCAGCAGCCCGGACAGGGTAGAGACCCAGTACTTC. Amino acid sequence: CASSPDRVETQYF.

This chain's CDR3 is CASSLSRTGGYEQYF. For the CDR3, the DNA is TGTGCCAGCAGTTTATCAAGGACAGGGGGCTACGAGCAGTACTTC. The V call is TRBV27, the J call TRBJ2-7; TRBD1 agrees at 10 bases. Germline CDR1 reads MNHEY; CDR2 reads SMNVEV (reference sequence). The V segment lost 0 bases and the J segment 3 bases; nucleotides outside the gene matches: 2. CDR3 length: 15 residues.

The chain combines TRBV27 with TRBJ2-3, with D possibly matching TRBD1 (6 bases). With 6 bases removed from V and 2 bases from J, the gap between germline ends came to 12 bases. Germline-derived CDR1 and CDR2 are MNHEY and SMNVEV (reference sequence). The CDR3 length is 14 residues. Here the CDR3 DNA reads TGTGCCAGCAGGACAGGTTTTTCCACAGATACGCAGTATTTT. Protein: CASRTGFSTDTQYF.

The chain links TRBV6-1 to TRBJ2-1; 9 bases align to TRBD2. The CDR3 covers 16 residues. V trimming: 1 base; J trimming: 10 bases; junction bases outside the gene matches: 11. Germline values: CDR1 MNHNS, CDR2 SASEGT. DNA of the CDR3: TGTGCCAGCAGTGAAGGGGCTAGCGGGGCGATAGGGGAGCAGTTCTTC. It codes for CASSEGASGAIGEQFF.

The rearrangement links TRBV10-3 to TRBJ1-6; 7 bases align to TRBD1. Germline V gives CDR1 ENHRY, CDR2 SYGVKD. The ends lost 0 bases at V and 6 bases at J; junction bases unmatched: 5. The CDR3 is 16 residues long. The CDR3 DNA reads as TGTGCCATCAGTGAGTCGAAGGCAGGGGGTAATTCACCCCTCCACTTT. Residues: CAISESKAGGNSPLHF.

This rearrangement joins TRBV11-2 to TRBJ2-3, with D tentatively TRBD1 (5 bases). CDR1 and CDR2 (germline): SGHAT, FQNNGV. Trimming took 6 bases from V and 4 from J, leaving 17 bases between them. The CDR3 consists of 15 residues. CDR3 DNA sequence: TGTGCCAGCAGTAACCGTGGGGCCGTCCCAGATACGCAGTATTTT. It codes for CASSNRGAVPDTQYF.

CDR3 sequence reads: CASSAGGSGGAETQYF. The CDR3 nucleotides are TGCGCCAGCAGCGCAGGGGGTAGCGGGGGGGCTGAGACCCAGTACTTC. The chain uses TRBV5-1 and TRBJ2-5, with 11 bases that match TRBD2. Germline-derived CDR1 and CDR2 are SGHRS and YFSETQ. The V and J ends lost 4 bases and 5 bases, in that order; junction bases with no gene match: 10. This CDR3 comprises 16 residues.

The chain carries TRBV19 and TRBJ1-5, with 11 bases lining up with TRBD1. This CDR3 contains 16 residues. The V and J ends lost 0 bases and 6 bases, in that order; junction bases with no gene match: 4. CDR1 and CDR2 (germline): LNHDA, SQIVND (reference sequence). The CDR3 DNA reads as TGTGCCAGTAGTATAGAAAGGACAGGGGGCTCTCAGCCCCAGCATTTT. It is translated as CASSIERTGGSQPQHF. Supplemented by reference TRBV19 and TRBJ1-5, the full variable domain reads DGGITQSPKYLFRKEGQNVTLSCEQNLNHDAMYWYRQDPGQGLRLIYYSQIVNDFQKGDIAEGYSVSREKKESFPLTVTSAQKNPTAFYLCASSIERTGGSQPQHFGDGTRLSIL.

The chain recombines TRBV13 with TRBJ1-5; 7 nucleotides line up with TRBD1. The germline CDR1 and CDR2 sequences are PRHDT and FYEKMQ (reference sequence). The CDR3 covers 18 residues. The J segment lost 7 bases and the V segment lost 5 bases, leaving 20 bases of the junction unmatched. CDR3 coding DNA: TGTGCCAGCAGCCAGGGGGACGGGGGACGAAGCGCCGGACAGCCCCAGCATTTT. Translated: CASSQGDGGRSAGQPQHF.

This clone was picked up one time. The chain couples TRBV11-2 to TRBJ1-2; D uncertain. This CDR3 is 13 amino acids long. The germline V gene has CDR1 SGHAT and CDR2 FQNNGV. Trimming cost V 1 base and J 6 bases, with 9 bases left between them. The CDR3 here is CASSLGGLDGYTF. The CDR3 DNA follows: TGTGCCAGCAGCTTAGGAGGGTTGGATGGCTACACCTTC.

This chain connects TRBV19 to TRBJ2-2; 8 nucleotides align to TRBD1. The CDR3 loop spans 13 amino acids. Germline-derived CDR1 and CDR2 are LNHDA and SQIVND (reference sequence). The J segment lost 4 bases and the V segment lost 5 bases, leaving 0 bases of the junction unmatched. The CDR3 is CASSGQGTGELFF. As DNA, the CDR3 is TGTGCCAGTAGTGGACAGGGCACCGGGGAGCTGTTTTTT.

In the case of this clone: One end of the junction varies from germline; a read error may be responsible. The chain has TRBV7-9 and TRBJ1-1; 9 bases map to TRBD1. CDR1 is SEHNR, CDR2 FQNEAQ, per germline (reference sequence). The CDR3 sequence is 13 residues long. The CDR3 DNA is TGTTCCAGCAGCCTGGGGACAGGGAATGAAGCTTTCTTT. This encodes CSSSLGTGNEAFF.

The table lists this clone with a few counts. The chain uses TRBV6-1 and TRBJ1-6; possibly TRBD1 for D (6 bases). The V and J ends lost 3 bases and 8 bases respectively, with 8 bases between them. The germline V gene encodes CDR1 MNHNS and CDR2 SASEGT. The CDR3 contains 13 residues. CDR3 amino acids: CASSDRGHSPLHF. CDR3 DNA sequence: TGTGCCAGCAGTGACAGGGGTCATTCACCCCTCCACTTT.

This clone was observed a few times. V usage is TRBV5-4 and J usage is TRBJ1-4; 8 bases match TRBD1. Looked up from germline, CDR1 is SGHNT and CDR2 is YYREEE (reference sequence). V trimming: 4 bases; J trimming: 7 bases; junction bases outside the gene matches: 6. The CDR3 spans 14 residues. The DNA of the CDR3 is TGTGCCAGCAGCCTTCAGGGGGCTCCTGAAAAACTGTTTTTT. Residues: CASSLQGAPEKLFF.

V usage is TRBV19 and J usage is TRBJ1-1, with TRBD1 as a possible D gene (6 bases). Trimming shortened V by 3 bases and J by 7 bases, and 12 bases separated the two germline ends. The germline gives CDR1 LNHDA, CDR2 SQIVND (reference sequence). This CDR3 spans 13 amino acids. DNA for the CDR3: TGTGCCAGTAGTATGTCAGGGGCGGTTGAAGCTTTCTTT. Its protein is CASSMSGAVEAFF.

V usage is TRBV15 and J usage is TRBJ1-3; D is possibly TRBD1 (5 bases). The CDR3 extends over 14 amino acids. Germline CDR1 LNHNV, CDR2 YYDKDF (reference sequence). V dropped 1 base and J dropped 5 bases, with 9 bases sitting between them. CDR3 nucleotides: TGTGCCACCAGCAGAGCCAGGGAAAGAAACACCATATATTTT. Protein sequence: CATSRARERNTIYF.

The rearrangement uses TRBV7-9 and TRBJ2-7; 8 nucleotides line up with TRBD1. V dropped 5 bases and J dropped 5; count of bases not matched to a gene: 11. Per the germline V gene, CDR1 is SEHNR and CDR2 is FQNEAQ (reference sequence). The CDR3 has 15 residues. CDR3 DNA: TGTGCCAGCAGCCAAAGGACAGGGCTTGGCAACGAGCAGTACTTC. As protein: CASSQRTGLGNEQYF.

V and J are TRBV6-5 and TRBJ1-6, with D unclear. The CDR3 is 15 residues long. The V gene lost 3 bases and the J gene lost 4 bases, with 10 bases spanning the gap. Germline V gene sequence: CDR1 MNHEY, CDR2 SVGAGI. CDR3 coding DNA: TGTGCCAGCAGTTATACCGGGGATTATAATTCACCCCTCCACTTT. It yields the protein CASSYTGDYNSPLHF.

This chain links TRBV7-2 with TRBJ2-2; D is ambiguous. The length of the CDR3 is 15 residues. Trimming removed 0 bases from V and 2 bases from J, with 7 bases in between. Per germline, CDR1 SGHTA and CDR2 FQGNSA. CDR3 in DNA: TGTGCCAGCAGCTTAGCGGCCAGTAACACCGGGGAGCTGTTTTTT. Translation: CASSLAASNTGELFF.

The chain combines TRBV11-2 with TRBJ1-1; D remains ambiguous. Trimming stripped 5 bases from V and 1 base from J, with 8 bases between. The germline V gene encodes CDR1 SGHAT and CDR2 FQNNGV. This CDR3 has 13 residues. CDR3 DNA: TGTGCCAGCAGCCCAATACAGAACACTGAAGCTTTCTTT. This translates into CASSPIQNTEAFF.